This is a list of T cell receptor beta chains from one sample in a study of T cell repertoires in cytomegalovirus infection. These TCRs are of unknown antigen specificity. TCRdb used MiXCR to reprocess the reads, holding one entry per CDR3 protein. The table lists some 700,000 distinct CDR3 sequences, around a third of them singletons. Sequencing used cultured PBMCs, obtained from culture after CMV antigen stimulation. These receptors all come from a human donor in good health (CMV status not recorded). Some clones in this sample may be carry-over from other donors' samples. The CDR3 runs from the conserved cysteine through the conserved F or W. D genes are given only for firm matches. A row's size may be missing; if present it is once, few, many or a size class.

j_gene	d_gene	abundance	v_gene	CDR3nt	CDR3aa
TRBJ2-5	-	many	TRBV7-6	TGTGCCAGCAGCCAGGGTGGTTCCCAAGAGACCCAGTACTTC	CASSQGGSQETQYF
TRBJ1-1	-	-	TRBV6-1	TGTGCCAGCAAGTACAGGGTCCAGAACACTGAAGCTTTCTTT	CASKYRVQNTEAFF
TRBJ2-1	TRBD2	-	TRBV20-1	TGCAGTGCTAGAGATCTCCTGCGCGGGGGGAACAATGAGCAGTTCTTC	CSARDLLRGGNNEQFF
TRBJ1-1	-	-	TRBV6-1	TGTGCCAGCAGTGAGACCTCTGGAGCTTTCTTT	CASSETSGAFF
TRBJ2-7	TRBD1	-	TRBV7-8	TGTGCCAGCAGCTCCTTCGAGGGGGCCGATCCCTACGAGCAGTACTTC	CASSSFEGADPYEQYF
TRBJ2-5	TRBD1	once	TRBV9	TGTGCCAGCAGCTACTCGACAGGGAGTAGTGAGACCCAGTACTTC	CASSYSTGSSETQYF
TRBJ2-1	-	-	TRBV20-1	TGCAGTGCTAGAGGTCCTACTGGCCCAATATACAATGAGCAGTTCTTC	CSARGPTGPIYNEQFF
TRBJ1-2	-	few	TRBV29-1	TGCAGCGTTGAAGAGCCTTATGGCTACACCTTC	CSVEEPYGYTF
TRBJ1-4	-	few	TRBV4-3	TGCGCCAGCAGCCTTGTGAGGGAGCTAACTAATGAAAAACTGTTTTTT	CASSLVRELTNEKLFF
TRBJ2-7	-	-	TRBV7-4	TGTGCCAGCAGCTTAGACGGGCCCCACGAGCAGTACTTC	CASSLDGPHEQYF
TRBJ2-3	-	few	TRBV6-5	TGTGCCAGCAGTTACGGGCGGAGTAGCACAGATACGCAGTATTTT	CASSYGRSSTDTQYF
TRBJ1-6	TRBD1	-	TRBV12-3/TRBV12-4	TGTGCCAGCAGTTGGGACAGTAATTCACCCCTCCACTTT	CASSWDSNSPLHF
TRBJ2-7	-	few	TRBV20-1	TGCAGTGCCTCATCGACCGGGAATCCGTCCTACGAGCAGTACTTC	CSASSTGNPSYEQYF
TRBJ2-7	TRBD2	-	TRBV7-2	TGTGCCAGCAGCGCTCCGGGACTAGCGGGGGCTGGGCAGTACTTC	CASSAPGLAGAGQYF
TRBJ2-7	-	-	TRBV4-3	TGCGCCAGCAGCCTCGATAGGGGGAAAACCTACGAGCAGTACTTC	CASSLDRGKTYEQYF
TRBJ1-2	-	-	TRBV19	TGTGCCAGTAGCCGAGGGTCCTATGGCTACACCTTC	CASSRGSYGYTF
TRBJ2-1	-	-	TRBV7-8	TGTGCCAGCAGCTTAGGTCGGGAGGAGCAGTTCTTC	CASSLGREEQFF
TRBJ1-3	-	many	TRBV12-3/TRBV12-4	TGTGCCAGCAGAGTGAGCTCTGGAAACACCATATATTTT	CASRVSSGNTIYF
TRBJ1-1	-	-	TRBV18	TGTGCCAGCTCGAACGGGGGGGACACTGAAGCTTTCTTT	CASSNGGDTEAFF
TRBJ1-5	-	-	TRBV19	TGTGCCAGTAACAGGGATAGGGGTCAGCCCCAGCATTTT	CASNRDRGQPQHF
TRBJ2-1	TRBD1	-	TRBV28	TGTGCCAGCAGTTTACCTGGGACAGTATACAATGAGCAGTTCTTC	CASSLPGTVYNEQFF
TRBJ1-4	-	-	TRBV25-1	TGTGCCAGCTCCAGTGGGAGTACTGCATCTAATGAAAAACTGTTTTTT	CASSSGSTASNEKLFF
TRBJ2-2	TRBD2	few	TRBV20-1	TGCAGTGCGAATGATGCGGGGGGGCGGAACACCGGGGAGCTGTTTTTT	CSANDAGGRNTGELFF
TRBJ1-1	-	-	TRBV19	TGTGCCAGTAGTATAGTGGGGGGATCCACTGAAGCTTTCTTT	CASSIVGGSTEAFF
TRBJ2-3	TRBD2	-	TRBV7-9	TGTGCCAGCAGCATCCTCGGACTAGCGGGAGGGCCGAGCACAGATACGCAGTATTTT	CASSILGLAGGPSTDTQYF
TRBJ1-1	-	once	TRBV5-1	TGCGCCAGCAGATTGCTGGGGGGGAAGAACACTGAAGCTTTCTTT	CASRLLGGKNTEAFF
TRBJ2-1	-	once	TRBV20-1	TGCAGTGCCTTTAAGACTATATCCGGGATCCACAATGAGCAGTTCTTC	CSAFKTISGIHNEQFF
TRBJ1-5	-	few	TRBV6-1	TGTGCCAGCACTCCCCGGCCGGACAGCCCAGATAGCAATCAGCCCCAGCATTTT	CASTPRPDSPDSNQPQHF
TRBJ2-3	TRBD1	few	TRBV2	TGTGCCAGCAGTGAAAGGACAGGGGTTCCCGCGCAGTATTTT	CASSERTGVPAQYF
TRBJ2-7	-	many	TRBV7-6	TGTGCCAGCAGCCTGCTCGGATCCTACGAGCAGTACTTC	CASSLLGSYEQYF
TRBJ2-3	TRBD1	few	TRBV6-5	TGTGCCAGCAGGCACCGGGACAGAGGGATAGATACGCAGTATTTT	CASRHRDRGIDTQYF
TRBJ2-7	TRBD2	-	TRBV6-6	TGTGCCAGCCAAGCGGGGGGAACGGGGGAGCAGTACTTC	CASQAGGTGEQYF
TRBJ2-3	TRBD1	few	TRBV6-1	TGTGCCAGCACTCGACAGGGGGCCGGGGATACGCAGTATTTT	CASTRQGAGDTQYF
TRBJ1-1	-	-	TRBV10-3	TGTGCCATCAGGGACCGTAGAAACACTGAAGCTTTCTTT	CAIRDRRNTEAFF
TRBJ2-3	-	once	TRBV6-1	TGTGCCAGCAGTTCGGCCGGGACAAAATTCACAGATACGCAGTATTTT	CASSSAGTKFTDTQYF
TRBJ1-5	-	few	TRBV6-1	TGTGCCAGCAGTGTTAGGGCAGAACTTAGCAATCAGCCCCAGCATTTT	CASSVRAELSNQPQHF
TRBJ2-3	-	-	TRBV11-2	TGTGCCAGCAGCCCGGGTCCAGGGGCCTTTAGAACGCAGTATTTT	CASSPGPGAFRTQYF
TRBJ2-1	-	-	TRBV7-2	TGTGCCAGCAGCTTAATTGGAGAATACAATGAGCAGTTCTTC	CASSLIGEYNEQFF
TRBJ2-1	TRBD2	-	TRBV20-1	TGCAGTGCTATACTAGCGGGAGCCGAGGAGCAGTTCTTC	CSAILAGAEEQFF
TRBJ1-5	TRBD1	few	TRBV7-9	TGTGCCAGCAGCACCACCGGGACAGAACTTTCTCAGCCCCAGCATTTT	CASSTTGTELSQPQHF
TRBJ1-4	-	many	TRBV7-2	TGTGCCAGCAGCTTAGCGCCAGCAACTAATGAAAAACTGTTTTTT	CASSLAPATNEKLFF
TRBJ1-1	-	few	TRBV7-2	TGTGCCAGCAGCTCTATGGGACGGATGAACACTGAAGCTTTCTTT	CASSSMGRMNTEAFF
TRBJ1-2	-	many	TRBV7-2	TGTGCCAGCAGCTTAGACAGTAGGAACTATGGCTACACCTTC	CASSLDSRNYGYTF
TRBJ1-1	TRBD1	-	TRBV4-3	TGCGCCAGCAGCCAAACTACCACAGGGGGCACTGAAGCTTTCTTT	CASSQTTTGGTEAFF
TRBJ2-5	TRBD2	-	TRBV2	TGTGCCAGCACCACTGAAGAGCTAGCGGGAGGGGCCCAGTACTTC	CASTTEELAGGAQYF
TRBJ2-5	-	few	TRBV7-2	TGTGCCAGCAGCTCAGGAGTGGACAGAGTACAAGAGACCCAGTACTTC	CASSSGVDRVQETQYF
TRBJ1-6	TRBD1	-	TRBV14	TGTGCCAGCAGCGAAGACAGGGTGTATAATTCACCCCTCCACTTT	CASSEDRVYNSPLHF
TRBJ2-7	TRBD1	-	TRBV7-2	TGTGCCAGCAGCTTCTGGACAGGCTCCTACGAGCAGTACTTC	CASSFWTGSYEQYF
TRBJ1-1	-	few	TRBV6-1	TGTGCCAGCAGTGAATCTTACGACAAAGCTTTCTTT	CASSESYDKAFF
TRBJ1-3	-	few	TRBV7-9	TGTGCCAGCAGCAATAAGCGGGGGGCGCTAGGAAACACCATATATTTT	CASSNKRGALGNTIYF
TRBJ1-6	-	few	TRBV15	TGTGCCACCAGCAGAGATCGGGGGAGCTCCTATAATTCACCCCTCCACTTT	CATSRDRGSSYNSPLHF
TRBJ2-6	-	few	TRBV7-2	TGTGCCAGCAGCCACCCCCCTGGGTGGGCTAAGGGGGCCAACGTCCTGACTTTC	CASSHPPGWAKGANVLTF
TRBJ2-7	TRBD1	-	TRBV7-9	TGTGCCAGCAGCGTCCGGGACAGACTTGGGGAGCAGTACTTC	CASSVRDRLGEQYF
TRBJ2-3	TRBD2	-	TRBV5-1	TGCGCCAGCAGCTTTGGCGGGACTACCACAGATACGCAGTATTTT	CASSFGGTTTDTQYF
TRBJ2-5	-	-	TRBV20-1	TGCAGTGCTAGAGCTCCGGAGAGAGGGACCCAGTACTTC	CSARAPERGTQYF